The 29 T cell receptor beta chains presented below share a single source sample, sequenced in a study of shared clonotypes between healthy human individuals. Method: immunoSEQ multiplex PCR; TCRdb's copy keeps in-frame clones and lacks some. The data contain about 2.2 million clones, around 95% of them singletons. CD45RO negativity and positive selection for CCR7 defined naive CD8 cells, a population that excluded terminally differentiated effector memory CD45RA+ cells. What was sequenced was naive CD8+ T cells from PBMCs. All receptors derive from a young man in good health. Some clones in this sample may be carry-over from other donors' samples.

V and J are TRBV18 and TRBJ2-7, with D hard to call. The CDR3 runs 16 residues. Germline V gene data show CDR1 as KGHSH and CDR2 as LQKENI. The ends were cut back, 2 bases at V and 2 bases at J, with 16 bases in the middle. The CDR3 DNA sequence: TGTGCCAGCTCACCAGAGAAACGGGTCTGGCCCTACGAGCAGTACTTC. As protein: CASSPEKRVWPYEQYF.

The rearrangement uses TRBV2 and TRBJ2-1; 10 bases fit TRBD2. J was trimmed by 7 bases and V by 2 bases; bases with no gene match: 8. The germline V gene encodes CDR1 SNHLY and CDR2 FYNNEI. The CDR3 has 16 amino acids. CDR3 sequence reads: CASSESWLAGVNEQFF. CDR3 in DNA: TGTGCCAGCAGTGAATCATGGCTAGCGGGAGTTAATGAGCAGTTCTTC.

This rearrangement joins TRBV28 to TRBJ2-5; 9 nucleotides align to TRBD1. The CDR3 has 14 amino acids. With V trimmed by 7 bases and J by 1 base, 4 bases remained unmatched. Germline V CDR1 and CDR2: MDHEN, SYDVKM. CDR3 in amino acids: CASIGTGTQETQYF. CDR3 in DNA: TGTGCCAGCATAGGGACAGGGACCCAAGAGACCCAGTACTTC.

This sequence joins TRBV5-5 and TRBJ2-5, with TRBD1 matching 7 bases. The V gene's germline CDR1 is SGHKS and CDR2 YYEKEE (reference sequence). V shed 1 base and J 3 bases; nucleotides not matched to a gene: 6. This CDR3 has 15 amino acids. The CDR3 sequence is CASSLLRQGEETQYF. In DNA, the CDR3 is TGTGCCAGCAGCTTGCTCCGGCAGGGGGAAGAGACCCAGTACTTC.

This clone appeared a few times. This chain uses TRBV6-6 with TRBJ1-1; possibly TRBD1 for D (5 bases). V was trimmed by 5 bases and J by 1 base, leaving 11 bases between them. This CDR3 has 14 amino acids. Per the germline V gene, CDR1 is MNHNY and CDR2 is SVGAGI (reference sequence). The CDR3 sequence: CASSLGGGNTEAFF. The DNA of the CDR3 is TGTGCCAGCAGTCTCGGTGGGGGGAACACTGAAGCTTTCTTT.

J is TRBJ2-1 and V is TRBV7-6, with TRBD1 matching over 9 bases. The CDR3 totals 16 residues. V was pared by 5 bases and J by 2 bases, with 7 bases of the junction left unmatched. Germline loops: CDR1 SGHVS, CDR2 FNYEAQ. CDR3 region: CASSVDRGFTYNEQFF. CDR3 in DNA: TGTGCCAGCAGCGTAGACAGGGGGTTTACCTACAATGAGCAGTTCTTC.

This clone was seen only once. V and J are TRBV2 and TRBJ2-3, with a possible D match to TRBD2 (5 bases). The CDR3 loop spans 15 amino acids. CDR1 is SNHLY and CDR2 is FYNNEI in the germline V gene. V lost 6 bases and J 2 bases, leaving 15 bases between the germline ends. CDR3 bases: TGTGCCAGCAGGGCCTTAGCGAGAAACACAGATACGCAGTATTTT. The encoded protein is CASRALARNTDTQYF.

In its sample, this clone was seen once. This rearrangement joins TRBV28 to TRBJ1-5; D is possibly TRBD1 (6 bases). Per the germline V gene, CDR1 is MDHEN and CDR2 is SYDVKM. CDR3 length: 15 amino acids. The V and J ends lost 3 bases and 4 bases respectively, with 13 bases between them. This CDR3 reads CASSLNGQLNQPQHF. For the CDR3, the DNA is TGTGCCAGCAGTTTGAACGGACAGCTTAATCAGCCCCAGCATTTT.

This clone came up once. This chain uses TRBV7-6 with TRBJ2-7; 8 nucleotides line up with TRBD2. Looked up from germline, CDR1 is SGHVS and CDR2 is FNYEAQ. The V segment lost 7 bases and the J segment 0 bases; nucleotides outside the gene matches: 8. The CDR3 runs 15 residues. In nucleotides, the CDR3 is TGTGCCAGCACCCCGGGGGGGCGGAGCTCCTACGAGCAGTACTTC. Translating gives CASTPGGRSSYEQYF.

This sequence joins TRBV14 and TRBJ2-7; 12 bases align to TRBD2. Germline trimming cut 2 bases from V and 4 bases from J; bases unmatched to any gene: 12. The CDR3 is 18 amino acids. In germline, CDR1 is SGHDN, CDR2 FVKESK. CDR3 in amino acids: CASSQSDGLAGPAYEQYF. The CDR3 coding sequence is TGTGCCAGCAGCCAATCCGACGGACTAGCGGGACCTGCATACGAGCAGTACTTC.

The chain is built from TRBV27 and TRBJ2-1; D might be TRBD2 (7 bases). V dropped 7 bases and J dropped 0 bases, with 13 bases sitting between them. CDR1 is MNHEY and CDR2 is SMNVEV in the germline V gene (reference sequence). The CDR3 length is 15 residues. In DNA, the CDR3 is TGTGCCAGCACCTGGAGGGGGGGCTCCTACAATGAGCAGTTCTTC. Translating it yields CASTWRGGSYNEQFF.

CDR3 in DNA: TGCGCCAGCAGCTTGGTGTCTAGCGGCCCAGGGGAGACCCAGTACTTC. As protein: CASSLVSSGPGETQYF. The chain recombines TRBV5-1 with TRBJ2-5, with TRBD2 identical over 7 bases. Trimming at V came to 0 bases and at J to 5 bases, leaving 10 bases not matched to a gene. Germline CDR1 and CDR2: SGHRS and YFSETQ. This CDR3 is built from 16 residues.

This chain connects TRBV7-9 to TRBJ2-4; TRBD2 matches 11 bases. Germline CDR1 SEHNR, CDR2 FQNEAQ (reference sequence). Losses at the gene ends were 2 bases for V and 11 bases for J; bases not matched to a gene: 17. This CDR3 contains 18 residues. This CDR3 is CASSLRGLAEATAIVQYF. The CDR3 DNA reads as TGTGCCAGCAGCTTAAGGGGACTAGCGGAAGCTACCGCGATAGTTCAGTACTTC.

This chain uses TRBV4-3 with TRBJ2-2; perhaps TRBD1 as D (6 bases). The CDR3 has 17 amino acids. Trimming left V 0 bases short and J 6 bases short, with 17 bases between. The germline V gene has CDR1 LGHNA and CDR2 YSLEER. The CDR3 DNA reads TGCGCCAGCAGCCAAGACCCGGCGGGCAGGGGCGCCGGGGAGCTGTTTTTT. It is translated as CASSQDPAGRGAGELFF.

The chain combines TRBV2 with TRBJ1-2; a weak D match, TRBD1 (6 bases). V lost 8 bases, J lost 8 bases, and 21 bases lay in between. In germline, CDR1 is SNHLY, CDR2 FYNNEI. The CDR3 runs to 14 residues. CDR3 amino acids: CASCGAGVLTGYTF. DNA of the CDR3: TGTGCCAGCTGCGGAGCAGGGGTGCTGACCGGCTACACCTTC.

The table lists this clone with a count of one. This chain links TRBV7-9 with TRBJ2-2, with D possibly TRBD2 on 6 matching bases. The germline gives CDR1 SEHNR, CDR2 FQNEAQ (reference sequence). The CDR3 spans 12 residues. Trimming removed 8 bases at V and 6 bases at J, with 10 bases between. CDR3 residues: CASGRGPGELFF. CDR3 coding DNA: TGTGCCAGCGGGCGGGGACCCGGGGAGCTGTTTTTT.

The genes are TRBV10-3 and TRBJ2-5; D call uncertain. The J call may be mistaken, given a closer DNA end match to TRBJ2-7. Germline V gene lookup returns CDR1 ENHRY and CDR2 SYGVKD. The CDR3 is 13 residues long. The CDR3 DNA reads as TGTGCCATCAGTGAGGGTGCCGTCTACGAGCAGTACTTC. Its translation is CAISEGAVYEQYF.

Regarding this clone: This same CDR3 is encoded by further DNA sequences in the sample. The chain joins TRBV7-6 to TRBJ2-3; 13 positions agree with TRBD2. The germline CDR1 and CDR2 sequences are SGHVS and FNYEAQ. This CDR3 is built from 15 residues. After removal of 6 bases from V and 3 bases from J, the junction contained 3 bases not matched to a gene. Here the CDR3 DNA reads TGTGCCAGCAGTTCACTAGCGGGAGGGACAGATACGCAGTATTTT. This translates into CASSSLAGGTDTQYF.

The chain is built from TRBV6-5 and TRBJ2-1; TRBD2 is a possible D gene (5 bases). Trimming took 0 bases from V and 15 from J, leaving 9 bases between them. CDR3 length: 11 residues. The germline V gene has CDR1 MNHEY and CDR2 SVGAGI. For the CDR3, the DNA is TGTGCCAGCAGTTACTCAGGCGGGTCGTTCTTC. As protein: CASSYSGGSFF.

The chain employs TRBV7-9 and TRBJ1-1, with TRBD1 as a possible D gene (5 bases). CDR1 and CDR2 (germline): SEHNR, FQNEAQ (reference sequence). This CDR3 comprises 15 residues. Trimming took off 2 bases at V and 0 bases at J, with 10 bases between the two ends. The chain's CDR3 is CASSLRGGMNTEAFF. The CDR3 DNA is TGTGCCAGCAGCTTAAGGGGTGGAATGAACACTGAAGCTTTCTTT.

The V and J genes are TRBV7-9 and TRBJ2-4; D may be TRBD1 (7 bases). V was shortened by 1 base and J by 0 bases, with 10 bases between the two germline ends. The CDR3 is made up of 16 amino acids. Germline loops: CDR1 SEHNR, CDR2 FQNEAQ (reference sequence). As DNA, the CDR3 is TGTGCCAGCAGCTTAGACAGGGGACTAGCCAAAAACATTCAGTACTTC. Protein: CASSLDRGLAKNIQYF.

The chain links TRBV6-1 to TRBJ1-2, with 11 bases matching TRBD1. Trimming at V came to 1 base and at J to 8 bases, leaving 6 bases not matched to a gene. Germline V gives CDR1 MNHNS, CDR2 SASEGT. This CDR3 spans 15 amino acids. The DNA for the CDR3 is TGTGCCAGCAGTGAAGGGACAGGGGGCGGGTCGGGCTACACCTTC. This gives the protein CASSEGTGGGSGYTF.

This chain connects TRBV28 to TRBJ1-5; TRBD1 matches at 8 bases. After removal of 5 bases from V and 3 bases from J, the junction contained 18 bases not matched to a gene. Germline-derived CDR1 and CDR2 are MDHEN and SYDVKM. The CDR3 runs 19 residues. The CDR3 spells CASSLPPDREEYNNQPQHF. The CDR3 DNA reads TGTGCCAGCAGTCTGCCCCCGGACAGGGAAGAATACAACAATCAGCCCCAGCATTTT.

This clone occurred once. The rearrangement links TRBV15 to TRBJ1-4; D call uncertain. V was pared by 0 bases and J by 4 bases, with 9 bases between. Germline V CDR1 and CDR2: LNHNV, YYDKDF (reference sequence). CDR3 length equals 15 residues. CDR3 bases: TGTGCCACCAGCAGAGAGACGGCGCTTAATGAAAAACTGTTTTTT. This codes for CATSRETALNEKLFF.

This clone was detected once. CDR3 DNA: TGCGCCAGCAGCCAAGTGGAGCAGGGCAAAGAGACCCAGTACTTC. It translates to CASSQVEQGKETQYF. The chain combines TRBV4-1 with TRBJ2-5; tentatively, D is TRBD1 (5 bases). The CDR3 has 15 residues. Trimming took off 1 base at V and 3 bases at J, with 12 bases between the two ends. Germline V gene lookup returns CDR1 MGHRA and CDR2 YSYEKL.

V and J are TRBV5-6 and TRBJ2-7, with 9 nucleotides matching TRBD1. Germline V lookup: CDR1 SGHDT, CDR2 YYEEEE. This CDR3 region has 12 residues. Unmatched junction bases numbered 2, after V lost 3 bases and J lost 7 bases. The DNA of the CDR3 is TGTGCCAGCAGCTCGGGACAGGGTGAGCAGTACTTC. This codes for CASSSGQGEQYF.

The chain is built from TRBV27 and TRBJ1-5; D may be TRBD1 (5 bases). The CDR3 totals 18 residues. Trimming left V 2 bases short and J 3 bases short, with 20 bases between. Looked up from germline, CDR1 is MNHEY and CDR2 is SMNVEV (reference sequence). Here the CDR3 DNA reads TGTGCCAGCAGTTTAGTGGGGACCCTTACCTCCCCCAATCAGCCCCAGCATTTT. Its protein is CASSLVGTLTSPNQPQHF.

The chain links TRBV5-4 to TRBJ2-3; 12 nucleotides line up with TRBD1. Germline CDR1 SGHNT, CDR2 YYREEE (reference sequence). This CDR3 region has 15 residues. With 4 bases clipped from V and 4 bases from J, the junction kept 4 bases outside the gene matches. The DNA for the CDR3 is TGTGCCAGCAGCCCGGGGACAGGGGGCGCAGATACGCAGTATTTT. Translation gives CASSPGTGGADTQYF.

V gene TRBV21-1 combines with J gene TRBJ2-7; the D segment call TRBD1 is taken from the table without a DNA check. TRBV21-1 is listed as a pseudogene. The CDR3 loop spans 14 amino acids. The CDR3 DNA reads as TGTGCCAGCAGCGCCGTAGGTGGTTCAGGAGAGCAGTACTTC. This gives the protein CASSAVGGSGEQYF.